These T cell receptor beta chains were read from a single sample in a study of CD8+ T cells in alopecia areata. Assay used: immunoSEQ multiplex PCR; TCRdb lists only in-frame clones, some missing. The table records 150,000 to 200,000 clones, 58% of them present only once. Material: CD4+ T cells sorted from blood, obtained at approximately week 61, from a patient treated with tofacitinib. All receptors derive from a human donor with alopecia areata. The CDR3 runs from the conserved cysteine through the conserved F or W. The order of the fields is V gene, CDR3 length, J gene, clone size, D gene, CDR3 DNA, CDR3 protein. D genes are given only for firm matches. Clone sizes are given selectively: once, few, many, or a class where the clone is expanded.

v_gene: TRBV20-1; len: 11; j_gene: TRBJ1-2; abundance: NA; d_gene: NA; CDR3nt: TGCAGCGCAGGAACTAACTATGGCTACACCTTC; CDR3aa: CSAGTNYGYTF
v_gene: TRBV7-6; len: 18; j_gene: TRBJ1-3; abundance: NA; d_gene: TRBD1; CDR3nt: TGTGCCAGCAGCTTAGTGGGACAGGGCCCCTACTCTGGAAACACCATATATTTT; CDR3aa: CASSLVGQGPYSGNTIYF
v_gene: TRBV5-1; len: 16; j_gene: TRBJ2-1; abundance: NA; d_gene: TRBD2; CDR3nt: TGCGCCAGCCGCCTCCGCGCGGGGGGGCCTGTCAATGAGCAGTTCTTC; CDR3aa: CASRLRAGGPVNEQFF
v_gene: TRBV9; len: 14; j_gene: TRBJ2-2; abundance: NA; d_gene: TRBD1; CDR3nt: TGTGCCAGCACCTGGGACAGCAACACCGGGGAGCTGTTTTTT; CDR3aa: CASTWDSNTGELFF
v_gene: TRBV29-1; len: 11; j_gene: TRBJ1-1; abundance: NA; d_gene: TRBD1; CDR3nt: TGCAGCGTATACAGGGGGGATAAAGCTTTCTTT; CDR3aa: CSVYRGDKAFF
v_gene: TRBV25-1; len: 15; j_gene: TRBJ2-4; abundance: NA; d_gene: TRBD1; CDR3nt: TGTGCCAGCAGTGTATACAGGGGTGCCAAAAACATTCAGTACTTC; CDR3aa: CASSVYRGAKNIQYF
v_gene: TRBV15; len: 16; j_gene: TRBJ1-4; abundance: NA; d_gene: NA; CDR3nt: TGTGCCACCAGCAGAGCGCCGGGAGCAACTAATGAAAAACTGTTTTTT; CDR3aa: CATSRAPGATNEKLFF
v_gene: TRBV5-1; len: 17; j_gene: TRBJ2-5; abundance: few; d_gene: NA; CDR3nt: TGCGCCAGCAGCTGGGGCCTGGCGGGGGCTAACCAAGAGACCCAGTACTTC; CDR3aa: CASSWGLAGANQETQYF
v_gene: TRBV6-5; len: 15; j_gene: TRBJ1-5; abundance: NA; d_gene: TRBD1; CDR3nt: TGTGCCAGCAGTCCTCAGGGGGCTAGCAATCAGCCCCAGCATTTT; CDR3aa: CASSPQGASNQPQHF
v_gene: TRBV29-1; len: 13; j_gene: TRBJ1-3; abundance: NA; d_gene: NA; CDR3nt: TGCAGCGCTACAGGGTTTCCTGGAAACACCATATATTTT; CDR3aa: CSATGFPGNTIYF
v_gene: TRBV7-9; len: 15; j_gene: TRBJ1-6; abundance: NA; d_gene: TRBD1; CDR3nt: TGTGCCAGCAGCCAAACAGGGGGCGGAAGATCACCCCTCCACTTT; CDR3aa: CASSQTGGGRSPLHF
v_gene: TRBV30; len: 15; j_gene: TRBJ2-1; abundance: few; d_gene: NA; CDR3nt: TGTGCCTGGAGTCGTCAACCCCGCTCCTTGGATGAGCAGTTCTTC; CDR3aa: CAWSRQPRSLDEQFF
v_gene: TRBV30; len: 15; j_gene: TRBJ1-6; abundance: NA; d_gene: NA; CDR3nt: TGTGCCTGGAGTGTACGGGTAGGGGGAAATTCACCCCTCCACTTT; CDR3aa: CAWSVRVGGNSPLHF
v_gene: TRBV4-1; len: 12; j_gene: TRBJ2-2; abundance: NA; d_gene: NA; CDR3nt: TGCGCCAGCGGACCGAACACCGGGGAGCTGTTTTTT; CDR3aa: CASGPNTGELFF
v_gene: TRBV5-6; len: 11; j_gene: TRBJ2-3; abundance: NA; d_gene: NA; CDR3nt: TGTGCCAGCAGCTTTAAGGGTACGCAGTATTTT; CDR3aa: CASSFKGTQYF
v_gene: TRBV29-1; len: 13; j_gene: TRBJ2-3; abundance: few; d_gene: TRBD1; CDR3nt: TGCAGCGTCAAAGGACAGGTCACAGATACGCAGTATTTT; CDR3aa: CSVKGQVTDTQYF
v_gene: TRBV15; len: 14; j_gene: TRBJ1-2; abundance: few; d_gene: NA; CDR3nt: TGTGCCACCAGCAGAGTGACAGCAAACTATGGCTACACCTTC; CDR3aa: CATSRVTANYGYTF
v_gene: TRBV30; len: 11; j_gene: TRBJ1-2; abundance: NA; d_gene: NA; CDR3nt: TGTGCCTGGAGTATCCCTGGTGGCTACACCTTC; CDR3aa: CAWSIPGGYTF
v_gene: TRBV4-1; len: 14; j_gene: TRBJ2-5; abundance: few; d_gene: NA; CDR3nt: TGCGCCAGCAGCCAAGGTCAGGTACAAGAGACCCAGTACTTC; CDR3aa: CASSQGQVQETQYF
v_gene: TRBV2; len: 16; j_gene: TRBJ2-7; abundance: NA; d_gene: TRBD1; CDR3nt: TGTGCCAGCAGTGAAGGGGGGACAGGGCCCCCCTACGAGCAGTACTTC; CDR3aa: CASSEGGTGPPYEQYF
v_gene: TRBV5-1; len: 17; j_gene: TRBJ2-5; abundance: NA; d_gene: TRBD2; CDR3nt: TGCGCCAGCAGCTTACTAGCGGGGAAGGTTTTCCAAGAGACCCAGTACTTC; CDR3aa: CASSLLAGKVFQETQYF
v_gene: TRBV5-1; len: 15; j_gene: TRBJ2-7; abundance: NA; d_gene: TRBD1; CDR3nt: TGCGCCAGCAGCCCCGGACAGGGGGCGCGACACGAGCAGTACTTC; CDR3aa: CASSPGQGARHEQYF
v_gene: TRBV29-1; len: 14; j_gene: TRBJ1-6; abundance: few; d_gene: TRBD1; CDR3nt: TGCAGCGTCCAGGGGGCTGGCGATAATTCACCCCTCCACTTT; CDR3aa: CSVQGAGDNSPLHF
v_gene: TRBV5-6; len: 16; j_gene: TRBJ2-1; abundance: NA; d_gene: NA; CDR3nt: TGTGCCAGCAGCATCTGGGGACTCGGTGGGTACAATGAGCAGTTCTTC; CDR3aa: CASSIWGLGGYNEQFF
v_gene: TRBV30; len: 13; j_gene: TRBJ1-6; abundance: NA; d_gene: NA; CDR3nt: TGTGCCTCCTCTGGACACGGCAATTCACCCCTCCACTTT; CDR3aa: CASSGHGNSPLHF
v_gene: TRBV2; len: 13; j_gene: TRBJ2-5; abundance: NA; d_gene: NA; CDR3nt: TGTGCCAGCGGGGAGGGGGCGCGGGAGACCCAGTACTTC; CDR3aa: CASGEGARETQYF
v_gene: TRBV14; len: 13; j_gene: TRBJ1-2; abundance: NA; d_gene: NA; CDR3nt: TGTGCCAGCAGCCAAGATGAAGACTATGGCTACACCTTC; CDR3aa: CASSQDEDYGYTF
v_gene: TRBV19; len: 15; j_gene: TRBJ1-6; abundance: NA; d_gene: TRBD1; CDR3nt: TGTGCCAGTAGTAGCCGCGGGACAGGGAATTCACCCCTCCACTTT; CDR3aa: CASSSRGTGNSPLHF
v_gene: TRBV29-1; len: 14; j_gene: TRBJ2-7; abundance: NA; d_gene: TRBD1; CDR3nt: TGCAGCGTTGAAGGAGGACAGGGGGTTGGCGAGCAGTACTTC; CDR3aa: CSVEGGQGVGEQYF
v_gene: TRBV4-1; len: 16; j_gene: TRBJ2-3; abundance: few; d_gene: TRBD2; CDR3nt: TGCGCCAGCAGCCAAGGAAGACTAGCGGGGCTTCATACGCAGTATTTT; CDR3aa: CASSQGRLAGLHTQYF
v_gene: TRBV15; len: 15; j_gene: TRBJ2-2; abundance: NA; d_gene: NA; CDR3nt: TGTGCCACCAGCAGAGATGCCGCTACAAGCGGGGAGCTGTTTTTT; CDR3aa: CATSRDAATSGELFF
v_gene: TRBV2; len: 12; j_gene: TRBJ2-6; abundance: NA; d_gene: NA; CDR3nt: TGTGCCAGGACAGCTGGGGCCAACGTCCTGACTTTC; CDR3aa: CARTAGANVLTF
v_gene: TRBV30; len: 14; j_gene: TRBJ1-2; abundance: few; d_gene: TRBD1; CDR3nt: TGTGCCTGGAGTCGAACAGGGGGCGCCGCTGGCTACACCTTC; CDR3aa: CAWSRTGGAAGYTF
v_gene: TRBV6-1; len: 16; j_gene: TRBJ1-6; abundance: NA; d_gene: TRBD1; CDR3nt: TGTGCCAGCAGAGAACTTACAGGGGCCAGGAATTCACCCCTCCACTTT; CDR3aa: CASRELTGARNSPLHF
v_gene: TRBV4-1; len: 15; j_gene: TRBJ2-5; abundance: NA; d_gene: NA; CDR3nt: TGCGCCAGCAGCCAAGACGGTGCAGGAGAAGAGACCCAGTACTTC; CDR3aa: CASSQDGAGEETQYF
v_gene: TRBV5-1; len: 14; j_gene: TRBJ2-5; abundance: NA; d_gene: TRBD2; CDR3nt: TGCGCCAGCAGCTATAGCGGGGCCGAAGAGACCCAGTACTTC; CDR3aa: CASSYSGAEETQYF
v_gene: TRBV2; len: 13; j_gene: TRBJ2-5; abundance: NA; d_gene: TRBD2; CDR3nt: TGTGCCAGCAGGACTAGCGTCCAAGAGACCCAGTACTTC; CDR3aa: CASRTSVQETQYF
v_gene: TRBV7-6; len: 14; j_gene: TRBJ2-7; abundance: few; d_gene: NA; CDR3nt: TGTGCCAGCAGCTTAGCTTCCAACCGGTACGAGCAGTACTTC; CDR3aa: CASSLASNRYEQYF
v_gene: TRBV5-1; len: 14; j_gene: TRBJ1-2; abundance: NA; d_gene: TRBD1; CDR3nt: TGCGCCAGCAGCTTAACACAGGGGAGCTATGGCTACACCTTC; CDR3aa: CASSLTQGSYGYTF
v_gene: TRBV6-5; len: 15; j_gene: TRBJ1-4; abundance: NA; d_gene: NA; CDR3nt: TGTGCCAGCAGTTACGGGGGAGGTCTTAATGAAAAACTGTTTTTT; CDR3aa: CASSYGGGLNEKLFF
v_gene: TRBV9; len: 15; j_gene: TRBJ2-2; abundance: few; d_gene: TRBD1; CDR3nt: TGTGCCAGCAGCCCAGGGGGCATATCCAGCGGGGAGCTGTTTTTT; CDR3aa: CASSPGGISSGELFF
v_gene: TRBV6-5; len: 15; j_gene: TRBJ2-1; abundance: NA; d_gene: NA; CDR3nt: TGTGCCAGCAGTTACGAGGGGGGCGCCCACAATGAGCAGTTCTTC; CDR3aa: CASSYEGGAHNEQFF
v_gene: TRBV25-1; len: 13; j_gene: TRBJ2-7; abundance: few; d_gene: NA; CDR3nt: TGTGCCAGCAGTGCCCTAGATAACTACGAGCAGTACTTC; CDR3aa: CASSALDNYEQYF
v_gene: TRBV4-1; len: 14; j_gene: TRBJ1-6; abundance: NA; d_gene: NA; CDR3nt: TGCGCCAGCAGCCAAGGCAACGGTAATTCACCCCTCCACTTT; CDR3aa: CASSQGNGNSPLHF
v_gene: TRBV29-1; len: 14; j_gene: TRBJ2-1; abundance: few; d_gene: NA; CDR3nt: TGCAGCGTTGACGGCCGCGGGGGCAGGAATGAGCAGTTCTTC; CDR3aa: CSVDGRGGRNEQFF
v_gene: TRBV29-1; len: 13; j_gene: TRBJ1-2; abundance: NA; d_gene: TRBD1; CDR3nt: TGCAGCGTGGACGTGGACAGGGGGCATGGCTACACCTTC; CDR3aa: CSVDVDRGHGYTF
v_gene: TRBV4-2; len: 16; j_gene: TRBJ2-7; abundance: NA; d_gene: NA; CDR3nt: TGTGCCAGCAGCCAAGATTGGACGGCAAGCTCCTACGAGCAGTACTTC; CDR3aa: CASSQDWTASSYEQYF
v_gene: TRBV2; len: 14; j_gene: TRBJ2-7; abundance: NA; d_gene: TRBD2; CDR3nt: TGTGCCAGCAGACTAGCGGAGGTCTCCTTGGAGCAGTACTTC; CDR3aa: CASRLAEVSLEQYF
v_gene: TRBV29-1; len: 13; j_gene: TRBJ2-7; abundance: few; d_gene: TRBD2; CDR3nt: TGCAGCGTAAAGGGACTAGCGGGCGGCGAGCAGTACTTC; CDR3aa: CSVKGLAGGEQYF
v_gene: TRBV6-1; len: 14; j_gene: TRBJ2-5; abundance: NA; d_gene: NA; CDR3nt: TGTGCCAGCAGTTCTGTTGGGGCACGAGAGACCCAGTACTTC; CDR3aa: CASSSVGARETQYF
v_gene: TRBV5-6; len: 13; j_gene: TRBJ2-5; abundance: NA; d_gene: NA; CDR3nt: TGTGCCAGCAGCTGGACCGCAGGAGAGACCCAGTACTTC; CDR3aa: CASSWTAGETQYF